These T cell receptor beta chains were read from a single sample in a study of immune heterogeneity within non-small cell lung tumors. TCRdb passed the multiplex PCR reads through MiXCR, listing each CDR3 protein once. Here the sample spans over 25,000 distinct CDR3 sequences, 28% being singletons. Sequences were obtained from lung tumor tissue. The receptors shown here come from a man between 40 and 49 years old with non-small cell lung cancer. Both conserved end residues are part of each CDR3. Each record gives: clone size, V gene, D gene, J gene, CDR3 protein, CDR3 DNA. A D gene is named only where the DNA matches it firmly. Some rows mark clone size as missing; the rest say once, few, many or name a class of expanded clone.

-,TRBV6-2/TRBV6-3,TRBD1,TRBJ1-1,CAKVRRTGTGNTEAFF,TGTGCCAAAGTCCGTCGAACCGGGACAGGGAACACTGAAGCTTTCTTT
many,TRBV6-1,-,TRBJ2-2,CASSGWVGELFF,TGTGCCAGCAGTGGGTGGGTCGGGGAGCTGTTTTTT
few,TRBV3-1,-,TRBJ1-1,CASSQGARAFF,TGTGCCAGCAGCCAAGGGGCCAGAGCTTTCTTT
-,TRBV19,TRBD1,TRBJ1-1,CASSPRGETTEAFF,TGTGCCAGTAGCCCCAGGGGGGAGACCACTGAAGCTTTCTTT
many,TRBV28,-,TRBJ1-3,CASSTVPRSGNTIYF,TGTGCCAGCAGCACCGTGCCCCGCTCTGGAAACACCATATATTTT
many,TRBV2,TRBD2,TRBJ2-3,CASRSGTSLSDTQYF,TGTGCCAGCAGATCCGGGACTAGCTTATCAGATACGCAGTATTTT
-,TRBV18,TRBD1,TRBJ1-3,CASSPLRQGNHGNTIYF,TGTGCCAGCTCACCCCTCCGACAGGGTAATCATGGAAACACCATATATTTT
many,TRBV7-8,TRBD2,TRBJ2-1,CASSLGTSGKQFF,TGTGCCAGCAGCTTAGGGACTAGCGGAAAGCAGTTCTTC
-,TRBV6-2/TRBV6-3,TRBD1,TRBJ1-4,CASSQPLRGFNEKLFF,TGTGCCAGCAGTCAGCCCCTCAGGGGGTTTAATGAAAAACTGTTTTTT
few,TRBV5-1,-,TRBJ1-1,CASSSTPGTSSTEAFF,TGCGCCAGCAGCTCTACTCCCGGGACCTCATCCACTGAAGCTTTCTTT
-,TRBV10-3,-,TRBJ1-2,CAISDQVFNYGYTF,TGTGCCATCAGTGACCAAGTGTTTAACTATGGCTACACCTTC
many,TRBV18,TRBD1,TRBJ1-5,CASSPATGSNQPQHF,TGTGCCAGCTCACCGGCGACAGGGAGCAATCAGCCCCAGCATTTT
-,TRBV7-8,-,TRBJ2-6,CASSLDRVGANVLTF,TGTGCCAGCAGCTTAGACAGGGTTGGGGCCAACGTCCTGACTTTC
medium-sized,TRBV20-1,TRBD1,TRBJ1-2,CSSPPSGGAGGYTF,TGCAGTTCCCCACCATCAGGGGGCGCGGGGGGCTACACCTTC
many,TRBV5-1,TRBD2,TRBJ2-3,CASSRLASSDTQYF,TGCGCCAGCAGCCGACTAGCTAGTTCAGATACGCAGTATTTT
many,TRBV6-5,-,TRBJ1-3,CASSYSYRETGNTIYF,TGTGCCAGCAGTTACAGTTACAGGGAGACTGGAAACACCATATATTTT
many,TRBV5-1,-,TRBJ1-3,CASSLGPSSGNTIYF,TGCGCCAGCAGCTTAGGGCCCAGCTCTGGAAACACCATATATTTT
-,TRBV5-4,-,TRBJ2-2,CASSLTSRANTGELFF,TGTGCCAGCAGCTTGACTAGTAGGGCGAACACCGGGGAGCTGTTTTTT